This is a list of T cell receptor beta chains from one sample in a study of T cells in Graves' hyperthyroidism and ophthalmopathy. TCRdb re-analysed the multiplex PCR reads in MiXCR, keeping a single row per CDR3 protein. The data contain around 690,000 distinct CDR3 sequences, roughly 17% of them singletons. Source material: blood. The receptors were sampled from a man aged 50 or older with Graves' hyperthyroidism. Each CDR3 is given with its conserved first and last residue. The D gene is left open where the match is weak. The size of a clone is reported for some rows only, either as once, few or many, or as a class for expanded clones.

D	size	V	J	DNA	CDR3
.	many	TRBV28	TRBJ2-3	TGTGCCAGCGGATCGACAGCCGCCAAAGAGGCAGATACGCAGTATTTT	CASGSTAAKEADTQYF
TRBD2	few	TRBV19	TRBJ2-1	TGTGCCAGTAGGCTTTCTCGGACTAGCTCGTACAATGAGCAGTTCTTC	CASRLSRTSSYNEQFF
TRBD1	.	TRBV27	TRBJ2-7	TGTGCCAGCAGTCCCTCCACCGGGACAGCTCTACGTGAGCAGTACTTC	CASSPSTGTALREQYF
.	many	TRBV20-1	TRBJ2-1	TGCAGTGCTCGCGGGATGGGAGGATTTTACAATGAGCAGTTCTTC	CSARGMGGFYNEQFF
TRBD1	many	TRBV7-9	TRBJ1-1	TGTGCCAGCAGCGCCAGGGGGCCCAGTGGCACTGAAGCTTTCTTT	CASSARGPSGTEAFF
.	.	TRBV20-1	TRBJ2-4	TGCAGTGCTGGGGTCGGACCCGGAGGGGTAGCCAAAAACATTCAGTACTTC	CSAGVGPGGVAKNIQYF
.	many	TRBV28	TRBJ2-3	TGTGCCAGCAGTTCCATAAAACCGGGACGAGGGGCGGCAGATACGCAGTATTTT	CASSSIKPGRGAADTQYF
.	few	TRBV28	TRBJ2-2	TGTGCCAGCAGTCCCCCCCAAGCGAAGGCCGGGGGGCTGTTTTTT	CASSPPQAKAGGLFF
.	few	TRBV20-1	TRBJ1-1	TGCAGTGCTAGCCTGGACACGGCTGAAGCTTTCTTT	CSASLDTAEAFF
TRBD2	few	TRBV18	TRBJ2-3	TGTGCCAGCTCACCCGGGGCTAGCGGGAGCGGAACAGATACGCAGTATTTT	CASSPGASGSGTDTQYF
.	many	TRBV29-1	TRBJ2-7	TGCAGCGTTGAAGATAACGGGAGAGATTACGAGCAGTACTTC	CSVEDNGRDYEQYF
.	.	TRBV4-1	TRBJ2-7	TGCGCCAGCAGCCAAGTACCCGGGGAAGCCTACGAGCAGTACTTC	CASSQVPGEAYEQYF
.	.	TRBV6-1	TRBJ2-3	TGTGCCCGGTCGGGGATCGAGCAGTATTTT	CARSGIEQYF
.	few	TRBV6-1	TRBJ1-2	TGTGCCAGCTTCCCCGATTTGAACTATGGCTACACCTTC	CASFPDLNYGYTF
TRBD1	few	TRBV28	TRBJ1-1	TGTGCCAGCAGTTACAGGGGGCGCAGGGCTTCGGCTTTCTTT	CASSYRGRRASAFF
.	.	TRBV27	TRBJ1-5	TGTGCCAGCAGGCCTCTAGGTAGTAGCAATCAGCCCCAGCATTTT	CASRPLGSSNQPQHF
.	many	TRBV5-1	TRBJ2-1	TGCGCCAGCAGCTTGGCACAGTGGTATGAGCAGTTCTTC	CASSLAQWYEQFF
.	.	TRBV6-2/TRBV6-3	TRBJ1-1	TGTGCCAGCAGTTACGCTCCGGGGACTGAAGCTTTCTTT	CASSYAPGTEAFF
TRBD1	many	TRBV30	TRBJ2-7	TGTGCCTACAGGGGGGCATCCTACGAGCAGTACTTC	CAYRGASYEQYF
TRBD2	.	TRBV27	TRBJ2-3	TGTGCCAGCAGTTCTGGACTAGAAATAGATACGCAGTATTTT	CASSSGLEIDTQYF
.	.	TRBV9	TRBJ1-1	TGTGCCAGCAGCACGAGTGGGCAGCCAACTAGTGAAGCTTTCTTT	CASSTSGQPTSEAFF
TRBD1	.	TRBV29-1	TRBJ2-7	TGCAGCGTTTCAGGACAGGGCTCCTACGAGCAGTACTTC	CSVSGQGSYEQYF
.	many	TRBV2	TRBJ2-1	TGTGCCAGCACACGAGTTGTTGAGCAGTTCTTC	CASTRVVEQFF
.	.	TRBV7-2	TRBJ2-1	TGTGCCAGCAGCTTGAAGCGGGCGGGTGAGCAGTTCTTC	CASSLKRAGEQFF
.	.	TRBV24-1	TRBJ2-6	TGTGCCACCAGTGCCCTCGGGACTCCTCCTCTACCAAGCTCTGGGGCCAACGTCCTGACTTTC	CATSALGTPPLPSSGANVLTF
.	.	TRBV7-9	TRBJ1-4	TGTGCCAGCAGCTTAGCGTATCCGGGAACAACTAATGAAAAACTGTTTTTT	CASSLAYPGTTNEKLFF
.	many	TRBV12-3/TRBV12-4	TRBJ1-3	TGTGCCAGCAGTTACAGGGCCTCTGGAAACACCATATATTTT	CASSYRASGNTIYF
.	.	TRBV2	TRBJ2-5	TGTGCCACCCGCCGTGACACATATCAAGAGACCCAGTACTTC	CATRRDTYQETQYF
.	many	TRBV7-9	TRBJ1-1	TGTGCCAGCAGCTTAGCGATCGGGGGTACGAACACTGAAGCTTTCTTT	CASSLAIGGTNTEAFF
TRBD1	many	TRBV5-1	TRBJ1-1	TGCGCCAGCACCCAACAGGGGGCGAACACTGAAGCTTTCTTT	CASTQQGANTEAFF
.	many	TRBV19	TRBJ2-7	TGTGCCAGTAGGCCCAGGGACAACTTCCTCTACGAGCAGTACTTC	CASRPRDNFLYEQYF
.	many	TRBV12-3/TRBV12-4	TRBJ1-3	TGTGCCAGCAGTTTAAACAGGGCTGGAAACACCATATATTTT	CASSLNRAGNTIYF
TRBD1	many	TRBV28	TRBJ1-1	TGTGCCAGCAGTTTTATGGGACACAGGGGTCACACTGAAGCTTTCTTT	CASSFMGHRGHTEAFF
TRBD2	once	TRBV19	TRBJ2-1	TGTGCCAGTAGTATAAGTGCATATGGACTAGCGGGAGATCGGTCCTACAATGAGCAGTTCTTC	CASSISAYGLAGDRSYNEQFF
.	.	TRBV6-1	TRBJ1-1	TGTGCCAGCAGCCTATGGCCCCTCCAGGGGAACACTGAAGCTTTCTTT	CASSLWPLQGNTEAFF
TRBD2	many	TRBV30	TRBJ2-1	TGTGCCTGGGAAGCGGGAGGGATCAATGAGCAGTTCTTC	CAWEAGGINEQFF
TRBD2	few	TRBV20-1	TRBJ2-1	TGCAGTGCTAGAGCCTGGACTAGCGGAGCCAAAAATGAGCAGTTCTTC	CSARAWTSGAKNEQFF
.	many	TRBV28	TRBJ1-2	TGTGCCAGCAGCCCCGTGGGGCCGGTGTTCTATGGCTACACCTTC	CASSPVGPVFYGYTF
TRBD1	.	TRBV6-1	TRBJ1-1	TGTGCCAGCAGTGTCCGGACAGGTGAAGCTTTCTTT	CASSVRTGEAFF